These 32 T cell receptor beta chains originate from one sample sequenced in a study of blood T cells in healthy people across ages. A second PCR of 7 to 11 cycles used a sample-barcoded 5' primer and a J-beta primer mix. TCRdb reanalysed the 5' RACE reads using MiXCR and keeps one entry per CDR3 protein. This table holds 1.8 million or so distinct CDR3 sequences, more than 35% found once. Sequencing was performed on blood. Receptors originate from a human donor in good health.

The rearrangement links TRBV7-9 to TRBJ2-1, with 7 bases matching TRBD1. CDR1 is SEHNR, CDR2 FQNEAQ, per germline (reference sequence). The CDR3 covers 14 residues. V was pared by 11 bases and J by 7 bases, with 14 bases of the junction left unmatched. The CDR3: CAATDPDRNNEQFF. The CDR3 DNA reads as TGTGCCGCCACGGACCCGGACAGGAATAATGAGCAGTTCTTC.

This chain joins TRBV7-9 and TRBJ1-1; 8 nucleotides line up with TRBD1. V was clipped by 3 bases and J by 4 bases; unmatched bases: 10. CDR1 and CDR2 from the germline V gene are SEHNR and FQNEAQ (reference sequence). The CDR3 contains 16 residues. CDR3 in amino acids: CASSFDRGGGFTEAFF. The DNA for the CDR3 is TGTGCCAGCAGCTTCGACAGGGGAGGGGGATTCACTGAAGCTTTCTTT. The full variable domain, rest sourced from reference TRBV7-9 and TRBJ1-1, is DTGVSQNPRHKITKRGQNVTFRCDPISEHNRLYWYRQTLGQGPEFLTYFQNEAQLEKSRLLSDRFSAERPKGSFSTLEIQRTEQGDSAMYLCASSFDRGGGFTEAFFGQGTRLTVV.

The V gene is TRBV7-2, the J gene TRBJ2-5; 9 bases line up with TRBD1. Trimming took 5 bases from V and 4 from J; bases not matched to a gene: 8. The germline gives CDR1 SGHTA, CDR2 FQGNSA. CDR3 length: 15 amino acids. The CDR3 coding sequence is TGTGCCAGCAGCACCCAGACAGGGGGTCTAGAGACCCAGTACTTC. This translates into CASSTQTGGLETQYF.

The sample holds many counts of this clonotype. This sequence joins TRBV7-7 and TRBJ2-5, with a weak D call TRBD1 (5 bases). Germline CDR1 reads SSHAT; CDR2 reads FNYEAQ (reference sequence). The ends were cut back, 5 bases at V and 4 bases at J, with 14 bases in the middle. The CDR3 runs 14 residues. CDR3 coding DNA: TGTGCCAGCAGCCCCTCTGGACAAGGAGAGACCCAGTACTTC. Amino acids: CASSPSGQGETQYF.

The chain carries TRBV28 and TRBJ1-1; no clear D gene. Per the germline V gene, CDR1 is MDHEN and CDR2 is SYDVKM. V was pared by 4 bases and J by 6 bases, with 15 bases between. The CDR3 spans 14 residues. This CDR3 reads CASSSGSTIAEAFF. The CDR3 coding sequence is TGTGCCAGCAGTTCCGGATCAACGATCGCTGAAGCTTTCTTT.

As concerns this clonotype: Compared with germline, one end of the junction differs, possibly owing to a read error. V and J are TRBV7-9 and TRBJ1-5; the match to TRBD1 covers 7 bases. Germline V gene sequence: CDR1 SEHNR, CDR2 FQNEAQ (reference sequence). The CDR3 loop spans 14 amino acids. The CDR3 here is CASGRQGPNRPQHF. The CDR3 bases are TGTGCCAGCGGAAGACAGGGACCGAATCGGCCCCAGCATTTT.

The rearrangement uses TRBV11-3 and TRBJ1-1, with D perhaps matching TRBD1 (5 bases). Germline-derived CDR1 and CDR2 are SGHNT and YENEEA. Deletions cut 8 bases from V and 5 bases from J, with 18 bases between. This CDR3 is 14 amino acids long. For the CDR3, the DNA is TGTGCCAGCCGGGGGAGGGTACAATCGACTGAAGCTTTCTTT. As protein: CASRGRVQSTEAFF.

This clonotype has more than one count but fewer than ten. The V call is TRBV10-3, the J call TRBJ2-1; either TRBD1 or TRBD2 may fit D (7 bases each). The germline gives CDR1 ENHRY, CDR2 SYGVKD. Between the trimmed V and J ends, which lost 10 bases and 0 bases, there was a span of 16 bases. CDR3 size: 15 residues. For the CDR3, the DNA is TGTGCCACCTCTCAGGGGGGGGGCTCCTACAATGAGCAGTTCTTC. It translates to CATSQGGGSYNEQFF.

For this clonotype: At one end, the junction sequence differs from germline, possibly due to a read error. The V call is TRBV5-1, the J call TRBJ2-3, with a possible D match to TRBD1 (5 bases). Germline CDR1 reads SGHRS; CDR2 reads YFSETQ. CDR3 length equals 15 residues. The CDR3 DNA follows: TGCGCCGGCAGCCTGACAGCGTCTAGCACAGATACGCAGTATTTT. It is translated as CAGSLTASSTDTQYF. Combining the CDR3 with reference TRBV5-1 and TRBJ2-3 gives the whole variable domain KAGVTQTPRYLIKTRGQQVTLSCSPISGHRSVSWYQQTPGQGLQFLFEYFSETQRNKGNFPGRFSGRQFSNSRSEMNVSTLELGDSALYLCAGSLTASSTDTQYFGPGTRLTVL.

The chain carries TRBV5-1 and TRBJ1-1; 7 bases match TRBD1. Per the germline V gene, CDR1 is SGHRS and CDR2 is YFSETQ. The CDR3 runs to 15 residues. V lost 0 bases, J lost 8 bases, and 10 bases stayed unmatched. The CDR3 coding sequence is TGCGCCAGCAGCTTGGGAAGGGGGCAGGGCGTGGAAGCTTTCTTT. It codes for CASSLGRGQGVEAFF.

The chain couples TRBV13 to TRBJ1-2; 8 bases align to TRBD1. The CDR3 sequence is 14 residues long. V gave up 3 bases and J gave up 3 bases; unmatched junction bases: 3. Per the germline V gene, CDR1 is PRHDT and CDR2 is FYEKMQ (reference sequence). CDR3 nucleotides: TGTGCCAGCAGCTTTGGGACAGGACACTATGGCTACACCTTC. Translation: CASSFGTGHYGYTF.

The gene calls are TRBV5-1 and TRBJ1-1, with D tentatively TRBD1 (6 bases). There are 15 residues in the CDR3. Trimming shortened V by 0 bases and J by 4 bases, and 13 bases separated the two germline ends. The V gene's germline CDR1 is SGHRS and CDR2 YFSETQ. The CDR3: CASSLAGGPGTEAFF. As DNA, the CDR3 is TGCGCCAGCAGCTTGGCCGGGGGGCCAGGCACTGAAGCTTTCTTT.

DNA for the CDR3: TGTGCCAGCAGCGACGTGGCGGGGACTAATGAAAAACTGTTTTTT. Translation gives CASSDVAGTNEKLFF. The chain employs TRBV7-9 and TRBJ1-4; no definite D call. The V end lost 5 bases, the J end lost 2 bases, and 12 bases lay between the germline ends. Germline CDR1 SEHNR, CDR2 FQNEAQ (reference sequence). This CDR3 is 15 amino acids long.

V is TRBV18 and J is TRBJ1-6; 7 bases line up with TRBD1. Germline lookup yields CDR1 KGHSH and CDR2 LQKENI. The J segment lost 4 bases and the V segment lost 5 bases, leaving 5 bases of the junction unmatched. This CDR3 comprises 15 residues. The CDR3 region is CASSYRDRYNSPLHF. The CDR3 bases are TGTGCCAGCTCATACCGGGACAGATATAATTCACCCCTCCACTTT.

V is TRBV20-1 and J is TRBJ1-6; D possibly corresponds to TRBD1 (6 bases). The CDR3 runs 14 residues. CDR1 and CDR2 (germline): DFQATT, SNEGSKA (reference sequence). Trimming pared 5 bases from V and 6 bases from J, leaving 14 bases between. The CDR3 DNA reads TGCAGTGCTGACCCGGGACACTCTAATTCACCCCTCCACTTT. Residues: CSADPGHSNSPLHF.

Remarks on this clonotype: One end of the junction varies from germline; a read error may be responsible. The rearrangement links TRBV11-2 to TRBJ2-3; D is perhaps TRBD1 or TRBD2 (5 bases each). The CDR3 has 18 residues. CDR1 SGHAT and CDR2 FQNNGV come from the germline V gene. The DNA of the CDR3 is TGTGCCAGCGGCTTAAGGTTGTGGGGGTTTGGGGCCACAGATACGCAGTATTTT. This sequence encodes CASGLRLWGFGATDTQYF.

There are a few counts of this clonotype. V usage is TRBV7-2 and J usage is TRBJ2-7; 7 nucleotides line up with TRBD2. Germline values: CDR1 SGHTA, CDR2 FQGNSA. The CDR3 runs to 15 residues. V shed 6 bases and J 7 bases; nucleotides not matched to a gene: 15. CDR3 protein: CASSLQAGRVGEQYF. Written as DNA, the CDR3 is TGTGCCAGCAGTCTCCAAGCTGGGAGGGTGGGAGAGCAGTACTTC.

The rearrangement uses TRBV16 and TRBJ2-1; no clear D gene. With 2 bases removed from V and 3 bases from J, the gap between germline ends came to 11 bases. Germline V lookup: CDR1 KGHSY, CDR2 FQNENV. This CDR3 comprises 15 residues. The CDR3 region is CASSQPMGGYNEQFF. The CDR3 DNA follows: TGTGCCAGCAGCCAACCAATGGGTGGCTACAATGAGCAGTTCTTC.

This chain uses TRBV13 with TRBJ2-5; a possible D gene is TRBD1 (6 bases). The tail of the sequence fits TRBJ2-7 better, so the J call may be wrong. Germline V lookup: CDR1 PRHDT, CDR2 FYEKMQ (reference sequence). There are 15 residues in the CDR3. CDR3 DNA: TGTGCCAGCAGCCAAGATCCCGGGACAAATTACGAGCAGTACTTC. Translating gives CASSQDPGTNYEQYF.

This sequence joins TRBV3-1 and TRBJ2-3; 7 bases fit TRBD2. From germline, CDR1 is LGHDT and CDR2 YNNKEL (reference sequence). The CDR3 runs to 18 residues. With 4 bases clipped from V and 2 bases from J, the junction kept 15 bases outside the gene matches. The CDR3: CASSPTTYTGLHTDTQYF. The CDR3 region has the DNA TGTGCCAGCAGCCCCACGACTTATACGGGACTACACACAGATACGCAGTATTTT.

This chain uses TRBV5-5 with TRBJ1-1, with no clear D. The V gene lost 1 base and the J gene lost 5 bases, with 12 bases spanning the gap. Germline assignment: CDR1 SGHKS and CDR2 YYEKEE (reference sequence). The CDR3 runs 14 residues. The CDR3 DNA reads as TGTGCCAGCAGCTTGCACGGCCTTGGTACTGAAGCTTTCTTT. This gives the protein CASSLHGLGTEAFF.

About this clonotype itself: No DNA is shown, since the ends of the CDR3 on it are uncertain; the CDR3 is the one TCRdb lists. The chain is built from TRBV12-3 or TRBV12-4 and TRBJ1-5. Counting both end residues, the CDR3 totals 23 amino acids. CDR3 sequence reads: CASSHPGTTQYFGARGGTQPQHF.

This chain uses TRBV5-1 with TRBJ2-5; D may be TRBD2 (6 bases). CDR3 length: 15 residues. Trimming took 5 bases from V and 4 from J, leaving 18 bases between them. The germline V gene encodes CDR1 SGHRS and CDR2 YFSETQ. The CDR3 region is CASRPGSLGLETQYF. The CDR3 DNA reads TGCGCCAGCAGACCCGGGAGTTTAGGACTAGAGACCCAGTACTTC.

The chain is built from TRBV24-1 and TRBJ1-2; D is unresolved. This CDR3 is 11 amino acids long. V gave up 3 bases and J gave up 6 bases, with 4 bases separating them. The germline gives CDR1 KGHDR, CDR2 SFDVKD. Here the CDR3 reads CATSDEDGYTF. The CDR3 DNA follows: TGTGCCACCAGTGATGAGGATGGCTACACCTTC.

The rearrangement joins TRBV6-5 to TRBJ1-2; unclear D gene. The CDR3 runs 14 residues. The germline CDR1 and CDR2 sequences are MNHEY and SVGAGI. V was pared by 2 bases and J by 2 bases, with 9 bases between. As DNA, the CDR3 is TGTGCCAGCAGTTACAGGGCAGAAAACTATGGCTACACCTTC. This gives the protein CASSYRAENYGYTF.

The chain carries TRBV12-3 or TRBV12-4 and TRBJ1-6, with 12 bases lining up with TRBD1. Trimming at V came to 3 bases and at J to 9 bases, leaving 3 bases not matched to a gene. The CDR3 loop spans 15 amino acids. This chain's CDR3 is CASSLGTGGGSPLHF. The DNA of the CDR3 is TGTGCCAGCAGTTTGGGGACAGGGGGCGGTTCACCCCTCCACTTT.

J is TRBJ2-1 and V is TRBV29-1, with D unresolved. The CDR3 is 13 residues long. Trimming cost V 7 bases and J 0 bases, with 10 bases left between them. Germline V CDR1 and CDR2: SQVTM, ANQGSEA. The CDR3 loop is CSDRVSSYNEQFF. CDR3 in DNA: TGCAGCGATAGGGTGAGCTCCTACAATGAGCAGTTCTTC.

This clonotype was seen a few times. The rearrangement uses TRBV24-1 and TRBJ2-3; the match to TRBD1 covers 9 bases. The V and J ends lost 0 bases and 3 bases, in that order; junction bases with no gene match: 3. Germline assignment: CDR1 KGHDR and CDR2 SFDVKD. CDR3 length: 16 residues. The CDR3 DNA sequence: TGTGCCACCAGTGATTTGACAGGGGGCATGACAGATACGCAGTATTTT. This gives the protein CATSDLTGGMTDTQYF.

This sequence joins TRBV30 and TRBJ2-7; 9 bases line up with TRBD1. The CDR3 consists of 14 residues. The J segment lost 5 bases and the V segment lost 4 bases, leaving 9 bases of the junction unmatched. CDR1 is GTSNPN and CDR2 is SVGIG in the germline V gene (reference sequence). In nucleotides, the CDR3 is TGTGCCTGGACCCTGGACAGGGGTCTCCACGAGCAGTACTTC. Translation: CAWTLDRGLHEQYF.

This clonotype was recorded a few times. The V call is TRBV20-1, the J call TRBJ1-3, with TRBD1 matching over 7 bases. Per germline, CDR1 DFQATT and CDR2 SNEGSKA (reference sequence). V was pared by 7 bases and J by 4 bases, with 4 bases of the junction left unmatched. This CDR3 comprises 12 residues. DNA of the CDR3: TGCAGTGTAAAGGGGGCAGGAAACACCATATATTTT. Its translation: CSVKGAGNTIYF.

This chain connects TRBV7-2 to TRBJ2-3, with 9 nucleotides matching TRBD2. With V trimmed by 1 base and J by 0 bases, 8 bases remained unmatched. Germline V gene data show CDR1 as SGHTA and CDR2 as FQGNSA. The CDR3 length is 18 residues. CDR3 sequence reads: CASSLERGGAISTDTQYF. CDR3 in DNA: TGTGCCAGCAGCTTAGAACGCGGGGGGGCGATTAGCACAGATACGCAGTATTTT.

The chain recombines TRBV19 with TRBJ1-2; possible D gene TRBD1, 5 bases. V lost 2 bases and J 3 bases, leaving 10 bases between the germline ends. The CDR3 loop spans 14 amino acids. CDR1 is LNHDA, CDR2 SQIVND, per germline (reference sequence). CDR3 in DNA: TGTGCCAGTAGTATAAGGGACTGGGACTATGGCTACACCTTC. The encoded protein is CASSIRDWDYGYTF.